The following is a T cell receptor (beta chain) sequence with its context. No antigen is known for it. Base qualities were left out, and no much larger clone turns up one base away. A patient counted as having stable Graves' hyperthyroidism if no progression to ophthalmopathy occurred over 18 months of follow-up. Hyperthyroidism patients were aged 18 to 65 years and newly diagnosed, with disease duration of less than 2 months. Patients with uncontrolled infections, other autoimmune diseases, pregnancy or lactation were excluded. Diagnoses were based on clinical symptoms, serum thyroxine and TRAb, thyroid ultrasound and orbital computed tomography. PBMCs were separated from approximately 10 ml of fresh peripheral blood using Ficoll-Paque density gradient centrifugation. Total RNA was extracted using Trizol reagent, and RNA quality was assessed on an Agilent 2100 Bioanalyzer. The TCR beta CDR3 regions were amplified from RNA transcripts. The first round of RT-PCR for the TCR CDR3 was performed with the HTBI primer set and the Qiagen OneStep RT-PCR kit. A second multiplex PCR round built the libraries, followed by size selection and purification. Paired-end sequencing of the libraries was performed with 100 bp reads on an Illumina HiSeq2000. As for how the authors treated the data: Raw data were processed with SOAPnuke, discarding reads with adapters, uncalled bases, mean Phred below 15, or no exact constant-primer or identifier match. COPE v1.2.5 was used to merge the high-quality paired reads, and each unique nucleotide sequence was defined as a clonotype. MiTCR v1.1 was used to align the clonotypes against IMGT TRBV, TRBD and TRBJ reference segments. Only V-J combinations with frequency above 0.0001, covering approximately 99% of repertoires, were analysed. A TCS score was defined as the ratio of F50 (clonal expansion) to E x V (chaos), with BLOSUM62-based TCRdist applied between CDR3 peptides within each V-J. Welch's t-statistics and random forest reduced approximately 520 V-J features to fewer than 15, which were used in a naive Bayes classifier (R e1071). The similarity between thyroid and blood repertoires was quantified using the Morisita-Horn index. TCRdb handled the public reads itself, with Q25 trimming in fastp and clone calling in MiXCR, and kept productive beta chains. Each entry merges the rows of one CDR3 protein and shows their most common DNA and genes. V and J calls and clone size were set by TCRdb, not the authors. Across this sample there are hundreds of thousands of distinct CDR3 sequences, with roughly 40% seen only once. Of the sample, 7.5% to 9.5% is held by the ten largest clones.

The entry originates in a study of T cells in Graves' hyperthyroidism and ophthalmopathy (dated 2019 in TCRdb). Describing the broader study: Peripheral blood samples were taken at the time of initial diagnosis, prior to any treatment. To identify distinguishing TCR V-J signatures, a discovery cohort of some 99 patients was used, comprising 40 to 45 with Graves' ophthalmopathy and about 59 with stable Graves' hyperthyroidism. Prospective prediction of ophthalmopathy was tested in an independent validation cohort of 18 to 20 hyperthyroidism patients and 17 patients who later progressed to ophthalmopathy. The roughly 100 discovery patients were randomly split 7:3 into training and test sets. In roughly six Graves' hyperthyroidism patients, the study also compared T-cell repertoires from thyroid tissue with T-cell repertoires from blood. Following sampling, methimazole starting at 30 mg daily was given to hyperthyroidism patients, and high-dose intravenous methylprednisolone was given to ophthalmopathy patients. TCR Vbeta CDR3 sequencing of 135 peripheral blood samples (about 45 ophthalmopathy, about 75 hyperthyroidism and approximately 17 progressor patients) is reported in the paper.

Per the germline V gene, ENHRY is the CDR1 and SYGVKD is the CDR2. The CDR3 contains 20 residues, cysteine and phenylalanine counted. Only CDR3 DNA is held: 60 bases, read in frame from base 1. V is cut by 2 bases and J by 1 base, and the space between the germline ends is 26 bases. Summary of the overall study and its limitations: A model built on a 13 V-J signature distinguished ophthalmopathy from stable hyperthyroidism, reaching about 88% sensitivity and 81.08% specificity in cross-validation and 80%/75% in testing. Sample size was not statistically predetermined, and investigators were not blinded to group allocation. Most expanded thyroid clonotypes (frequency above 0.001) were also found in blood, which suggests that blood repertoires may mirror thyroid immune responses. In validation, the model predicted progression to ophthalmopathy a median of around six months before onset, with 65% to 71% sensitivity and 72.22% specificity.

The sequencing sample was made of blood. This TCR came from a man between 18 and 29 years old with Graves' hyperthyroidism. The rearrangement combines TRBV10-3 with TRBJ2-5, with a weak D call of TRBD2 (5 bases match). The encoded CDR3 is CAISEGTPATGETFQETQYF. Read as DNA, the sequence is TGTGCCATCAGTGAGGGTACGCCCGCCACCGGGGAGACATTCCAAGAGACCCAGTACTTC.